The clone carrying this T cell receptor (beta chain) was picked up a small number of times. As yet, its antigen is unknown. The CDR3 has 15 residues. V shed 4 bases and J 5 bases; nucleotides not matched to a gene: 8. Germline CDR1 reads SGHRS; CDR2 reads YFSETQ. The record originates from a study of T-cell memory formation after mild COVID-19. Study observations and caveats: Contracting CD4+ clones were located mainly in CM and EM, and CD8+ clones in EMRA. Pre-infection memory showed some responding clones, and this suggested that cross-reactive memory joined. The study found balanced CD4/CD8 in clones contracting day 15 to 85 and a CD4+ lean in later expanders.

MiXCR was run by TCRdb on the 5' RACE reads, yielding one entry per CDR3 protein. The sample holds 57,000 or so distinct CDR3 sequences, 9.3% seen once. Sample: PBMCs or a T cell subset sorted from them (not recorded which). The chain carries TRBV5-1 and TRBJ2-1; TRBD2 agrees at 8 bases. The TCR sequence derives from a young man who had mild COVID-19 (a few samples of this study predate the infection). Cell type and time point are not known. CDR3 loop: CASSQGLGVNNEQFF. CDR3 bases: TGCGCCAGCAGCCAGGGACTAGGGGTAAACAATGAGCAGTTCTTC.